This T cell receptor (beta chain) was sequenced during a study of T cell responses to AZD1222 COVID-19 vaccine. Whole-study results and caveats: Compared with day 0, the breadth and depth of the Spike-specific TCR repertoire rose significantly after two doses of AZD1222. Only after the peak T cell response were repertoires sampled.

The assay was immunoSEQ multiplex PCR, and TCRdb's table has in-frame clones only and misses some. The profile shows 100,000 to 140,000 clones, around 91% of them singletons. V lost 8 bases and J lost 0; bases outside the gene matches: 16. This CDR3 has 18 residues. CDR1 is MGHDK and CDR2 is SYGVNS in the germline V gene. The table lists this clone with a count of one. As yet, its antigen is unknown. The sequence was obtained from an adult in good health. Specimen: peripheral blood, collected on day 0 of AZD1222 vaccination. The chain has TRBV25-1 and TRBJ1-2; TRBD1 aligns across 9 bases. In DNA, the CDR3 is TGTGCCAGCGGAGACTACGGGACAGGGTATGGGGCTAACTATGGCTACACCTTC. Translation: CASGDYGTGYGANYGYTF.